This section outlines one T cell receptor beta chain sequence together with its context. Its antigen is still unknown. The entry originates in a study of shared clonotypes between healthy human individuals. Overall study: Ranging from 18 to 49 in age, donors were two women and a few men.

Study-level results: Across subsets, estimated richness was generally greater for naive than for memory populations. The generation probabilities recorded for non-shared clonotypes fell below those of clonotypes shared by all four donors.

The germline CDR1 and CDR2 sequences are SGHRS and YFSETQ. Trimming at V came to 8 bases and at J to 2 bases, leaving 7 bases not matched to a gene. CDR3 length: 14 amino acids. Both subsets, CD45RA+ naive and CD45RA-negative memory, were split from the CD4+ cells. Sequenced by immunoSEQ multiplex PCR; TCRdb stores in-frame clones only, minus some. The sample yields approximately 620,000 clones, approximately 97% seen once. The TCR comes from a young woman in good health. This chain links TRBV5-1 with TRBJ2-3; the match to TRBD2 covers 8 bases. The source material was naive CD4+ T cells sorted from blood. The subset denotes: CD45RA+ positively selected. The CDR3 loop is CASNWRGDTDTQYF. The CDR3 DNA is TGCGCCAGTAACTGGCGGGGGGACACAGATACGCAGTATTTT.